This T cell receptor beta chain was sequenced for a study of T cell repertoires in cytomegalovirus infection. Overall study context: The public TCR beta signatures pointed to both CMV infection and matching HLA type. Study-level findings and limits: Cumulated frequencies of public TCR beta families served to identify carriers of CMV plus the relevant HLA. The study found HLA-C-restricted CMV-specific TCR beta clonotypes dominating the ex vivo response.

The sample holds many counts of this clonotype. Its antigen is unidentified. TCRdb used MiXCR to reprocess the reads, holding one entry per CDR3 protein. The sample has just under 300,000 distinct CDR3 sequences, 8% to 10% seen once. Germline-derived CDR1 and CDR2 are KGHSH and LQKENI. The CDR3 has 15 residues. Trimming took off 0 bases at V and 4 bases at J, with 10 bases between the two ends. This sequence was found in a human donor in good health (CMV status not recorded). Some clones in this sample may be carry-over from other donors' samples. The sequencing input was PBMCs. This chain joins TRBV18 and TRBJ2-1; the D is unclear. This chain's CDR3 is CASSPPGWGYNEQFF. The CDR3 nucleotides are TGTGCCAGCTCACCACCCGGATGGGGATACAATGAGCAGTTCTTC.